This T cell receptor beta chain was recorded in a study of T cells in Graves' hyperthyroidism and ophthalmopathy. Study results and limitations: The model made its ophthalmopathy prediction, and onset followed a median approximately 7 months later.

Hyperthyroidism was newly diagnosed in patients aged 18 to 65 (duration under 2 months). Thyroid ultrasound, orbital computed tomography, clinical symptoms, and serum thyroxine and TRAb underpinned diagnoses. TCR beta CDR3 region amplification was performed from RNA transcripts. When the TCR CDR3 underwent first-round RT-PCR, the HTBI primer set was used. Via MiXCR, TCRdb re-called the multiplex PCR reads, giving one row per CDR3 protein. The table includes roughly 720,000 distinct CDR3 sequences, around 15% detected once. This clonotype was picked up many times. Its antigen remains unidentified. There are 15 residues in the CDR3. V lost 5 bases to trimming and J lost 4 bases; unmatched junction nucleotides: 7. Looked up from germline, CDR1 is MDHEN and CDR2 is SYDVKM.

The chain carries TRBV28 and TRBJ2-7; the match to TRBD2 covers 11 bases. Material for sequencing was blood. This receptor was taken from a man aged 50-60 years with Graves' hyperthyroidism. The CDR3 DNA follows: TGTGCCAGCAGTCTACTAGCGGGAGCCCAATACGAGCAGTACTTC. It specifies CASSLLAGAQYEQYF.